The 13 T cell receptor beta chains reported below all come from one sample, sequenced in a study of T cells in Graves' hyperthyroidism and ophthalmopathy (dated by TCRdb to the late 2010s). Receptor amplification or capture employed multiplex PCR. Sequenced using an Illumina HiSeq 2000. The TCR beta CDR3 regions were amplified from the RNA transcripts. The TCR CDR3 was subjected to a first round of RT-PCR using the HTBI primer set and the Qiagen OneStep RT-PCR kit. TCRdb took the public reads, trimmed them with fastp at Q25, ran MiXCR for clone calling and kept in-frame beta chains. One record per CDR3 amino acid sequence lists the most common genes and DNA. A total of hundreds of thousands of distinct CDR3 sequences appear in this sample, roughly 13% of them only once. The ten most abundant clones make up approximately 29% of the sample. Sequencing used blood. The receptor set was obtained from a man aged 45-65 years with Graves' ophthalmopathy.

The sample holds many counts of this clonotype. J is TRBJ2-5 and V is TRBV5-5, with 11 bases fitting TRBD2. The J segment lost 5 bases and the V segment lost 5 bases, leaving 8 bases of the junction unmatched. This CDR3 contains 15 residues. The V gene's germline CDR1 is SGHKS and CDR2 YYEKEE (reference sequence). The CDR3 DNA is TGTGCCAGCAGAGATTTAGCGGGAGGGCGTGAGACCCAGTACTTC. Residues: CASRDLAGGRETQYF.

In this sample, this clonotype turned up many times. The V call is TRBV3-1, the J call TRBJ1-5, with TRBD1 matching over 11 bases. Trimming took 1 base from V and 4 from J; bases not matched to a gene: 3. Looked up from germline, CDR1 is LGHDT and CDR2 is YNNKEL (reference sequence). The CDR3 extends over 16 amino acids. This chain's CDR3 is CASSQGTGGQNQPQHF. The CDR3 bases are TGTGCCAGCAGCCAAGGGACAGGGGGCCAAAATCAGCCCCAGCATTTT.

This clonotype was seen many times. The rearrangement links TRBV29-1 to TRBJ2-7; 8 nucleotides match TRBD1. J gave up 2 bases and V 5 bases, and 2 bases lay outside the gene matches. Germline lookup yields CDR1 SQVTM and CDR2 ANQGSEA. This CDR3 is built from 12 residues. CDR3 loop: CSVRTGPYEQYF. The CDR3 nucleotides read TGCAGCGTTCGGACAGGGCCCTACGAGCAGTACTTC.

The chain joins TRBV6-1 to TRBJ2-7, with 7 bases lining up with TRBD1. The germline V gene encodes CDR1 MNHNS and CDR2 SASEGT. The CDR3 is made up of 14 amino acids. V dropped 6 bases and J dropped 3; count of bases not matched to a gene: 8. The CDR3 sequence is CASSPQGSIYEQYF. The CDR3 DNA sequence: TGTGCCAGCAGCCCACAGGGGTCAATCTACGAGCAGTACTTC.

The J gene is TRBJ1-2, the V gene TRBV12-3 or TRBV12-4, with TRBD1 as a possible D gene (6 bases). Trimming left V 5 bases short and J 4 bases short, with 11 bases between. This CDR3 is built from 13 residues. The CDR3 DNA reads as TGTGCCAGCAGTAACAGGGATCCCTATGGCTACACCTTC. Translating gives CASSNRDPYGYTF.

The V gene is TRBV6-1, the J gene TRBJ2-7, with a weak D call TRBD1 (5 bases). Trimming left V 5 bases short and J 2 bases short, with 13 bases between. The germline V gene encodes CDR1 MNHNS and CDR2 SASEGT. This CDR3 contains 14 residues. The CDR3 loop is CASSKTPGPYEQYF. In nucleotides, the CDR3 is TGTGCCAGCAGTAAAACCCCAGGGCCCTACGAGCAGTACTTC.

The sample holds a few counts of this clonotype. J is TRBJ2-2 and V is TRBV5-5; D may be TRBD2 (5 bases). The germline gives CDR1 SGHKS, CDR2 YYEKEE (reference sequence). V shed 0 bases and J shed 5 bases, with 11 bases lying between them. The CDR3 covers 15 residues. The CDR3 DNA reads as TGTGCCAGCAGCTTGGCGGGAAGGATGACCGGGGAGCTGTTTTTT. Translating gives CASSLAGRMTGELFF. Looking up the rest from reference TRBV5-5 and TRBJ2-2 gives the full variable domain: DAGVTQSPTHLIKTRGQQVTLRCSPISGHKSVSWYQQVLGQGPQFIFQYYEKEERGRGNFPDRFSARQFPNYSSELNVNALLLGDSALYLCASSLAGRMTGELFFGEGSRLTVL.

V and J are TRBV20-1 and TRBJ1-1, with 8 bases aligning to TRBD1. The CDR3 spans 16 residues. The ends lost 2 bases at V and 1 base at J; junction bases unmatched: 9. Germline values: CDR1 DFQATT, CDR2 SNEGSKA (reference sequence). The CDR3 here is CSARPPTGAKNTEAFF. The CDR3 nucleotides read TGCAGTGCTAGACCACCGACAGGGGCTAAGAACACTGAAGCTTTCTTT.

J is TRBJ2-1 and V is TRBV14; maybe TRBD1 (6 bases). The CDR3 sequence is 18 residues long. Germline assignment: CDR1 SGHDN and CDR2 FVKESK. Trimming removed 4 bases at V and 7 bases at J, with 26 bases between. CDR3 in amino acids: CASSPSPFGAGVRNEQFF. CDR3 coding DNA: TGTGCCAGCAGCCCAAGCCCCTTCGGGGCAGGGGTCCGGAATGAGCAGTTCTTC.

This clonotype has ten or more counts. The rearrangement uses TRBV6-1 and TRBJ2-5; 11 bases fit TRBD2. CDR3 length: 13 amino acids. Per germline, CDR1 MNHNS and CDR2 SASEGT. The V segment lost 8 bases and the J segment 2 bases; nucleotides outside the gene matches: 1. CDR3 nucleotide sequence: TGTGCCAGCGTAGCGGGAGGGCAAGAGACCCAGTACTTC. It is translated as CASVAGGQETQYF.

This clonotype was recorded many times. The gene calls are TRBV9 and TRBJ2-3, with D possibly TRBD2 on 5 matching bases. V lost 1 base and J lost 1, with 10 bases in between. Germline loops: CDR1 SGDLS, CDR2 YYNGEE. The CDR3 spans 15 residues. This CDR3 reads CASSVRLEGTDTQYF. As DNA, the CDR3 is TGTGCCAGCAGCGTACGTTTGGAGGGCACAGATACGCAGTATTTT.

This clonotype was found many times. The chain has TRBV12-5 and TRBJ1-1; possible D gene TRBD1, 5 bases. The germline gives CDR1 LGHNT, CDR2 FRNRAP. The CDR3 length is 15 residues. V gave up 6 bases and J gave up 4 bases, with 18 bases separating them. The CDR3 here is CASGTGTGGGTEAFF. The DNA for the CDR3 is TGTGCTAGTGGGACGGGAACGGGTGGGGGCACTGAAGCTTTCTTT.

The rearrangement links TRBV29-1 to TRBJ2-7, with D hard to call. Germline CDR1 is SQVTM and CDR2 is ANQGSEA. The CDR3 runs 11 residues. The V gene lost 3 bases and the J gene lost 2 bases, with 5 bases spanning the gap. CDR3 sequence (DNA): TGCAGCGTTGAGATAGCCTACGAGCAGTACTTC. Protein sequence: CSVEIAYEQYF.